This T cell receptor (beta chain) stems from a study of identical twins. This clonotype has at least ten counts. CDR1 and CDR2 (germline): MNHEY, SVGAGI. The CDR3 sequence is 17 residues long. The junction had 12 bases not matched to a gene; V was cut back by 7 bases and J by 1 base. From the 5' RACE reads, TCRdb called clonotypes with MiXCR, one entry per CDR3 protein. The sample includes more than 250,000 distinct CDR3 sequences, 8% to 9% of them seen just once. The same data also contributed to another study, on yellow fever vaccine responses in identical twins.

This rearrangement joins TRBV6-5 to TRBJ2-2, with 7 bases matching TRBD2. The sample taken for sequencing was memory (CD45RO+) T cells sorted from blood. The sequence was obtained from a woman younger than 35 in good health. The CDR3 bases are TGTGCCAGCACTTCAGGACCAGCGGGATTGAACACCGGGGAGCTGTTTTTT. Residues: CASTSGPAGLNTGELFF.